This paragraph reports one TCR beta chain. CDR1 is SGHTA, CDR2 FQGNSA, per germline. This CDR3 comprises 16 residues. The V gene end was trimmed by 2 bases and the J gene end by 5 bases; junction bases not matched to a gene: 6. The data originate from a study of blood T cell repertoires in COVID-19. Across the study: Acute and convalescent COVID-19 specimens originated in the United States, Italy and Spain.

Assay used: immunoSEQ multiplex PCR; TCRdb lists only in-frame clones, some missing. The sample holds approximately 200,000 clones, approximately 80% seen once. The source is a woman over 75 with acute or convalescent COVID-19. What was sequenced was peripheral blood. V usage is TRBV7-2 and J usage is TRBJ1-4, with 9 bases aligning to TRBD1. CDR3 residues: CASSLRATGGNEKLFF. The CDR3 nucleotides read TGTGCCAGCAGCTTAAGGGCGACAGGGGGGAATGAAAAACTGTTTTTT.